These 22 T cell receptor beta chains originate from one sample sequenced in a study of PD-1 blockade in classical Hodgkin lymphoma. Relapses following autologous stem cell transplantation were seen in all patients, with brentuximab vedotin exposure varying. Sequenced by immunoSEQ multiplex PCR; TCRdb stores in-frame clones only, minus some. The top ten clones hold about a fifth of a sample with about 41,000 clones, more than 70% of them seen once. Sample: peripheral blood mononuclear cells (PBMCs), taken at baseline. These receptor sequences come from a human donor with classical Hodgkin lymphoma.

CDR3 sequence (DNA): TGTGCCAGCAGTCCCCTGGGGGTAACTCAAGAGACCCAGTACTTC. This encodes CASSPLGVTQETQYF. The chain uses TRBV27 and TRBJ2-5; D tentatively reads TRBD1 or TRBD2 (5 bases each). The CDR3 spans 15 residues. Germline lookup yields CDR1 MNHEY and CDR2 SMNVEV (reference sequence). The V end was cut by 5 bases, the J end by 2 bases, with 15 bases between.

The gene calls are TRBV4-2 and TRBJ2-7; D remains unclear. With 0 bases removed from V and 4 bases from J, the gap between germline ends came to 10 bases. Looked up from germline, CDR1 is LGHNA and CDR2 is YNFKEQ. CDR3 size: 14 residues. Written as DNA, the CDR3 is TGTGCCAGCAGCCAAGAGATGGGGAAGTACGAGCAGTACTTC. Translating it yields CASSQEMGKYEQYF.

The J gene is TRBJ1-2, the V gene TRBV28; D is uncertain. The CDR3 spans 15 residues. Germline V gives CDR1 MDHEN, CDR2 SYDVKM. Trimming took 1 base from V and 4 from J, leaving 13 bases between them. CDR3 amino acids: CASSLSVSLIYGYTF. DNA for the CDR3: TGTGCCAGCAGTTTATCGGTCAGCCTTATCTATGGCTACACCTTC.

V and J are TRBV28 and TRBJ2-7; D call uncertain. CDR3 length: 15 amino acids. The V end lost 5 bases, the J end lost 2 bases, and 16 bases lay between the germline ends. Germline V gene data show CDR1 as MDHEN and CDR2 as SYDVKM. The CDR3 DNA reads TGTGCCAGCAGTGCGCTTAGTTTGTTCCCCTACGAGCAGTACTTC. It is translated as CASSALSLFPYEQYF.

The V gene is TRBV7-9, the J gene TRBJ1-1, with D possibly TRBD1 on 6 matching bases. V was clipped by 1 base and J by 13 bases, with 13 bases between them. The germline gives CDR1 SEHNR, CDR2 FQNEAQ (reference sequence). CDR3 length: 12 amino acids. The CDR3 DNA reads TGTGCCAGCAGCTTAGGCCAGGGGAACGGTTTCTTT. Its protein is CASSLGQGNGFF.

This clone was seen more than once but under ten times. The J gene is TRBJ2-2, the V gene TRBV27, with D perhaps TRBD2 (6 bases). Germline V gives CDR1 MNHEY, CDR2 SMNVEV (reference sequence). Trimming stripped 8 bases from V and 2 bases from J, with 12 bases between. CDR3 size: 14 residues. The DNA of the CDR3 is TGTGCCAGCTCCGGGACTTTAAACACCGGGGAGCTGTTTTTT. Its translation is CASSGTLNTGELFF.

V gene TRBV6-6 combines with J gene TRBJ1-1; 8 bases fit TRBD1. V shed 5 bases, J shed 0 bases, and the junction held 5 bases outside the gene matches. The CDR3 consists of 15 residues. Germline V lookup: CDR1 MNHNY, CDR2 SVGAGI (reference sequence). CDR3 residues: CASSTRQGMNTEAFF. The CDR3 nucleotides read TGTGCCAGCAGTACTCGACAGGGGATGAACACTGAAGCTTTCTTT.

J is TRBJ2-5 and V is TRBV6-5; the match to TRBD2 covers 7 bases. Trimming cost V 4 bases and J 4 bases; bases outside gene matches: 6. Germline V lookup: CDR1 MNHEY, CDR2 SVGAGI. The CDR3 loop spans 14 amino acids. CDR3 region: CASSLGGSGETQYF. CDR3 bases: TGTGCCAGCAGTTTGGGGGGGTCGGGAGAGACCCAGTACTTC.

In nucleotides, the CDR3 is TGTGCCAGCAGTGCCAAAGGACAGGGAAGCAATCAGCCCCAGCATTTT. Its protein product is CASSAKGQGSNQPQHF. The chain uses TRBV6-1 and TRBJ1-5; 8 positions match TRBD1. The CDR3 sequence is 16 residues long. The germline CDR1 and CDR2 sequences are MNHNS and SASEGT. J lost 1 base, V lost 4 bases, and 6 bases had no gene match.

The chain carries TRBV6-5 and TRBJ1-2; 7 nucleotides agree with TRBD1. Germline-derived CDR1 and CDR2 are MNHEY and SVGAGI. The CDR3 is 14 residues long. V gave up 6 bases and J gave up 7 bases; unmatched junction bases: 11. DNA for the CDR3: TGTGCCAGCAGACTCGGGACAGTTGGAGTTGGCTACACCTTC. Translation: CASRLGTVGVGYTF.

V is TRBV6-6 and J is TRBJ1-3; D might be TRBD1 (6 bases). Germline-derived CDR1 and CDR2 are MNHNY and SVGAGI (reference sequence). This CDR3 is 15 amino acids long. V lost 2 bases, J lost 1 base, and 9 bases lay in between. The CDR3 reads CASSYRGQSGNTIYF. The CDR3 DNA is TGTGCCAGCAGTTACCGGGGACAATCTGGAAACACCATATATTTT.

The V gene is TRBV15, the J gene TRBJ2-1; the D gene is possibly TRBD2 (5 bases). The CDR3 has 15 residues. Germline values: CDR1 LNHNV, CDR2 YYDKDF (reference sequence). The V and J ends lost 1 base and 8 bases respectively, with 15 bases between them. The CDR3 here is CATSRAGLMEYEQFF. CDR3 nucleotides: TGTGCCACCAGCAGAGCAGGACTCATGGAGTATGAGCAGTTCTTC. Complete variable domain (other parts from reference TRBV15 and TRBJ2-1): DAMVIQNPRYQVTQFGKPVTLSCSQTLNHNVMYWYQQKSSQAPKLLFHYYDKDFNNEADTPDNFQSRRPNTSFCFLDIRSPGLGDTAMYLCATSRAGLMEYEQFFGPGTRLTVL.

By frequency in the sample, this clone is medium-sized. The V gene is TRBV28, the J gene TRBJ2-7, with 9 bases that match TRBD1. This CDR3 has 17 residues. Germline-derived CDR1 and CDR2 are MDHEN and SYDVKM. V shed 2 bases, J shed 4 bases, and the junction held 12 bases outside the gene matches. The CDR3 DNA reads TGTGCCAGCAGTTTACTACGCGGCGGGACAGGGTGGTACGAGCAGTACTTC. Its protein is CASSLLRGGTGWYEQYF.

This CDR3 is CASSPGQGADTQYF. CDR3 DNA sequence: TGTGCCAGCTCACCAGGACAGGGAGCAGATACGCAGTATTTT. V is TRBV18 and J is TRBJ2-3; 8 bases match TRBD1. The V segment lost 2 bases and the J segment 4 bases; nucleotides outside the gene matches: 2. CDR1 and CDR2 (germline): KGHSH, LQKENI. This CDR3 region has 14 residues.

The chain carries TRBV28 and TRBJ2-7; 8 nucleotides agree with TRBD2. The CDR3 contains 13 residues. Trimming took 7 bases from V and 2 from J; bases not matched to a gene: 4. Looked up from germline, CDR1 is MDHEN and CDR2 is SYDVKM. The CDR3 coding sequence is TGTGCCAGCATCGGGGGGGTCCCCTACGAGCAGTACTTC. It translates to CASIGGVPYEQYF.

This clone has a handful of counts. J is TRBJ2-3 and V is TRBV2; 7 bases map to TRBD2. Germline CDR1 is SNHLY and CDR2 is FYNNEI. The length of the CDR3 is 16 residues. The trim removed 7 bases at V and 2 bases at J, leaving 12 bases unmatched. The CDR3 region is CASNERDGASTDTQYF. In DNA, the CDR3 is TGTGCCAGCAACGAGCGGGATGGAGCGTCCACAGATACGCAGTATTTT.

The chain joins TRBV10-3 to TRBJ1-1, with D possibly matching TRBD1 (6 bases). Germline assignment: CDR1 ENHRY and CDR2 SYGVKD. The CDR3 is made up of 14 amino acids. V shed 3 bases and J shed 3 bases, with 11 bases lying between them. CDR3 bases: TGTGCCATCAGTGAAAAGGGGGTGTACACTGAAGCTTTCTTT. Encoded protein: CAISEKGVYTEAFF.

This clone is labeled as medium-sized. The CDR3 DNA follows: TGTGCCAGCAGCGTAGCGGGACCTAACTCCTACGAGCAGTACTTC. This encodes CASSVAGPNSYEQYF. This rearrangement joins TRBV9 to TRBJ2-7, with D possibly called TRBD1 or TRBD2 (5 bases each). Trimming shortened V by 0 bases and J by 0 bases, and 10 bases separated the two germline ends. CDR1 SGDLS and CDR2 YYNGEE come from the germline V gene. The CDR3 consists of 15 residues. The full variable domain, in which reference TRBV9 and TRBJ2-7 provide the parts outside the CDR3, is DSGVTQTPKHLITATGQRVTLRCSPRSGDLSVYWYQQSLDQGLQFLIQYYNGEERAKGNILERFSAQQFPDLHSELNLSSLELGDSALYFCASSVAGPNSYEQYFGPGTRLTVT.

V usage is TRBV10-1 and J usage is TRBJ1-2; TRBD1 matches 7 bases. The CDR3 has 16 residues. The junction had 6 bases not matched to a gene; V was cut back by 2 bases and J by 0 bases. The germline V gene has CDR1 WNHNN and CDR2 SYGVQD (reference sequence). The DNA for the CDR3 is TGCGCCAGCAGTGAGAAGGGGGCGGAAGCTAACTATGGCTACACCTTC. Translation gives CASSEKGAEANYGYTF.

The rearrangement links TRBV19 to TRBJ1-1, with TRBD1 matching 7 bases. After removal of 5 bases from V and 1 base from J, the junction contained 4 bases not matched to a gene. The CDR3 extends over 14 amino acids. Germline assignment: CDR1 LNHDA and CDR2 SQIVND (reference sequence). CDR3 protein: CASSYGTANTEAFF. CDR3 bases: TGTGCCAGTAGTTACGGGACAGCGAACACTGAAGCTTTCTTT.

The chain combines TRBV29-1 with TRBJ2-7, with D perhaps matching TRBD1 (6 bases). V dropped 1 base and J dropped 3 bases, with 10 bases sitting between them. This CDR3 is 13 amino acids long. Per germline, CDR1 SQVTM and CDR2 ANQGSEA. The CDR3 nucleotides read TGCAGCGTTGAAGTCCAGGGGAGCTACGAGCAGTACTTC. Encoded protein: CSVEVQGSYEQYF.

The rearrangement joins TRBV10-1 to TRBJ1-6; 9 bases line up with TRBD1. CDR3 length: 17 amino acids. Germline CDR1 WNHNN, CDR2 SYGVQD (reference sequence). With V trimmed by 8 bases and J by 6 bases, 14 bases remained unmatched. The CDR3 loop is CASQKYRGRLFNSPLHF. CDR3 sequence (DNA): TGCGCCAGCCAAAAGTACAGGGGGCGTCTCTTTAATTCACCCCTCCACTTT.